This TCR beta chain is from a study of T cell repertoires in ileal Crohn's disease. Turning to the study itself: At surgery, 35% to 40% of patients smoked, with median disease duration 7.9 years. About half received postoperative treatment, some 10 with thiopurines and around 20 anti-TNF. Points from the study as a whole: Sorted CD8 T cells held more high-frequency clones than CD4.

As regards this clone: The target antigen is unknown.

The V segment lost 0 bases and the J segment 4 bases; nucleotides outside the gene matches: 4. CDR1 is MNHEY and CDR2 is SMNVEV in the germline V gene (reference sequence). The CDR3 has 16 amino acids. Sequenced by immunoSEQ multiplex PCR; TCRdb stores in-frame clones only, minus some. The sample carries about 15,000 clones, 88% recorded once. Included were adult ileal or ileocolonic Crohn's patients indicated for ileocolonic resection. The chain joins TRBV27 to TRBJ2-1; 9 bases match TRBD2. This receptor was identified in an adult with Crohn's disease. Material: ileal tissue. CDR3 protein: CASSLSLAGRYNEQFF. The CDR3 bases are TGTGCCAGCAGTTTATCTCTAGCGGGACGGTACAATGAGCAGTTCTTC.